This TCR beta chain appears in the sequencing data of a study of Japanese encephalitis immunity and Zika vaccine responses. One entry per CDR3 protein, called by TCRdb with MiXCR from the 5' RACE reads. The sample comprises 400 to 500 distinct CDR3 sequences, 3.5% to 5.5% of which are singletons, and roughly 27% rests with the top ten. This clonotype is medium-sized. For roughly 6 days, PBMCs labeled with CFSE were cultured with peptide pools at 0.8 to 1 ug/mL each. Unfixed live CD56-CD19-CD16-CD3+CD4+ CFSE-low cells were sorted as proliferating CD4 T cells. Unmatched junction bases numbered 7, after V lost 3 bases and J lost 7 bases. The CDR3 runs to 13 residues. In germline, CDR1 is DFQATT, CDR2 SNEGSKA (reference sequence).

The chain uses TRBV20-1 and TRBJ1-2; TRBD1 agrees at 8 bases. This clonotype was sampled from an adult woman who received an inactivated Zika virus vaccine. The sequencing here drew on antigen-activated CD4+ T cells from blood, cultured, taken during a Zika inactivated vaccine study. CDR3 in amino acids: CSARRDRRGGYTF. As DNA, the CDR3 is TGCAGTGCTAGGAGGGACAGGAGAGGTGGCTACACCTTC.